The rows below give T cell receptor beta chains drawn from one sample of a study of graft-versus-host responses after intestinal transplantation. These receptors are not linked to any known antigen. The assay was immunoSEQ multiplex PCR, and TCRdb's table has in-frame clones only and misses some. The repertoire holds over 100,000 clones, over 85% seen once, with over 0.1% in the top ten. Here the sequenced sample was unstimulated CD4+ T cells sorted from spleen or lymph node cells, taken before intestinal transplant. Receptors originate from a human donor who received an intestinal transplant. The CDR3 runs from the conserved cysteine through the conserved F or W. The D gene is left open where the match is weak. Not every row has a clone size; where given, it reads once, few, many or a size class.

j_call clone_size v_call d_call cdr3_length cdr3_nt cdr3_aa
TRBJ2-4 NA TRBV28 NA 13 TGTGCCAGCAAGAGAGTAGCCAAAAACATTCAGTACTTC CASKRVAKNIQYF
TRBJ1-5 NA TRBV7-3 NA 18 TGTGCCAGCAGCTTAAGGGGGTCACCATCCTATAGCAATCAGCCCCAGCATTTT CASSLRGSPSYSNQPQHF
TRBJ2-1 NA TRBV5-1 NA 16 TGCGCCAGCAGCTTGGGTGACAGCCTTTCCTACAATGAGCAGTTCTTC CASSLGDSLSYNEQFF
TRBJ2-7 NA TRBV12-5 NA 15 TGTGCTAGTGGTTTGAATCGGGACGGCTCCTACGAGCAGTACTTC CASGLNRDGSYEQYF
TRBJ2-1 NA TRBV7-9 NA 13 TGTGCCAGCAGCTTAGTGATCAGGGGTGAGCAGTTCTTC CASSLVIRGEQFF
TRBJ2-5 NA TRBV27 TRBD2 16 TGTGCCAGCATCGAAACGGTAGCGGGAGGGAAAGAGACCCAGTACTTC CASIETVAGGKETQYF
TRBJ2-5 NA TRBV7-7 TRBD1 13 TGTGCTAGCAGCGGACAGGGATGGGAGACCCAGTACTTC CASSGQGWETQYF
TRBJ2-1 NA TRBV5-4 NA 11 TGTGCCAGCAGCCTAGAAAATGAGCAGTTCTTC CASSLENEQFF
TRBJ1-2 once TRBV6-7 NA 17 TGTGCCAGCAGTTATCCTTCCTCCGGGGGCCCCAACTATGGCTACACCTTC CASSYPSSGGPNYGYTF
TRBJ1-4 once TRBV27 NA 16 TGTGCCAGCAGACCATACCCTCAGGCAACTAATGAAAAACTGTTTTTT CASRPYPQATNEKLFF
TRBJ1-5 NA TRBV7-2 NA 15 TGTGCCAGCAGCTTAGTTGAGTATAGCAATCAGCCCCAGCATTTT CASSLVEYSNQPQHF
TRBJ1-1 NA TRBV6-5 NA 14 TGTGCCAGCAGGTGGGGACAAGCGAACACTGAAGCTTTCTTT CASRWGQANTEAFF